This T cell receptor (beta chain) was identified during a study of early T cells in non-severe SARS-CoV-2 infection. Study as a whole: Unpaired chains resulted from sequencing bulk RNA of unsorted whole blood.

Individual cDNA molecules received unique molecular identifiers during library preparation. TCRdb fed the 5' RACE reads into MiXCR, producing one record per CDR3 protein. The data hold more than 35,000 distinct CDR3 sequences, with 6.3% observed a single time. A word on this clonotype: As yet, its antigen is unknown.

The CDR3 consists of 16 residues. Germline CDR1 is SGHDT and CDR2 is YYEEEE. Trimming took 4 bases from V and 0 from J, leaving 14 bases between them. Whole-study findings and limits: Comparison of clonotypes with VDJdb favored anti-spike CD8 responses while missing private and CD4 specificities.

The chain carries TRBV5-6 and TRBJ1-5, with D unresolved. The sequencing input was whole blood. The sequence derives from an adult who was a healthcare worker with PCR-confirmed SARS-CoV-2 infection or an uninfected control (not recorded which). For the CDR3, the DNA is TGTGCCAGCAGCCCCGGACCGATTCCTAGCAATCAGCCCCAGCATTTT. It translates to CASSPGPIPSNQPQHF.